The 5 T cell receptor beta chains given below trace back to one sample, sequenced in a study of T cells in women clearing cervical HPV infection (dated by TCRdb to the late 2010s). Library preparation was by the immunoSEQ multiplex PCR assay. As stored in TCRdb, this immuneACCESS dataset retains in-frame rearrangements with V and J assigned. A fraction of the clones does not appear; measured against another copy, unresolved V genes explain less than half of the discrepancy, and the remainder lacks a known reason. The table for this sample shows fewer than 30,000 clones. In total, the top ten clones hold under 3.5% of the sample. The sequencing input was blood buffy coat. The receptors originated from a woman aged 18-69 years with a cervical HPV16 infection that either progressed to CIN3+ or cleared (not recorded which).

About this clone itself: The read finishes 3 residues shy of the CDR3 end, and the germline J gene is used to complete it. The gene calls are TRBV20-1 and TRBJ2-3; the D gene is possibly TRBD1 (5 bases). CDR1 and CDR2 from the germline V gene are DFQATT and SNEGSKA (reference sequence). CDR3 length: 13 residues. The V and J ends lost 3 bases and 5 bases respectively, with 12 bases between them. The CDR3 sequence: CSASRQLQDTQYF. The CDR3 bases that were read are TGCAGTGCTAGTCGACAGCTTCAAGATACG.

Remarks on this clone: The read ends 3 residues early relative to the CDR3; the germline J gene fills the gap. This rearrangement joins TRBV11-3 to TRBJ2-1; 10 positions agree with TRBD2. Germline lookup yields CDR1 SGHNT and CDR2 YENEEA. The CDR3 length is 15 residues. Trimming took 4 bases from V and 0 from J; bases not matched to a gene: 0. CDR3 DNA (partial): TGTGCCAGCAGCTCTAGCGGGAGCTCCTACAATGAG. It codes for CASSSSGSSYNE. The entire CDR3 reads CASSSSGSSYNEQFF.

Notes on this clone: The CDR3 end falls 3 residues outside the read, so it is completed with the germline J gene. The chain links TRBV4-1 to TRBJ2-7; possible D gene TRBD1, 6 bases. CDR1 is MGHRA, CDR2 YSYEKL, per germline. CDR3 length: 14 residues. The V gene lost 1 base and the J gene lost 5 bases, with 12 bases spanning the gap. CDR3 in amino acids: CASSQVLQGDEQYF. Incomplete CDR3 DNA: TGCGCCAGCAGCCAAGTGCTACAGGGAGACGAG.

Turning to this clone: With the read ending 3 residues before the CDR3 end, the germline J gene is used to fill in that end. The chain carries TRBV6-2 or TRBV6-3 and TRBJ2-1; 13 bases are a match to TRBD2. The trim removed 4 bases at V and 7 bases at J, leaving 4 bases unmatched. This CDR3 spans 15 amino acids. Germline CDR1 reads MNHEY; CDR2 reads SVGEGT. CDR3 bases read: TGTGCCAGCAGTTCACTAGCGGGAGGGTGGAATGAG. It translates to CASSSLAGGWNE. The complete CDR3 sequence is CASSSLAGGWNEQFF.

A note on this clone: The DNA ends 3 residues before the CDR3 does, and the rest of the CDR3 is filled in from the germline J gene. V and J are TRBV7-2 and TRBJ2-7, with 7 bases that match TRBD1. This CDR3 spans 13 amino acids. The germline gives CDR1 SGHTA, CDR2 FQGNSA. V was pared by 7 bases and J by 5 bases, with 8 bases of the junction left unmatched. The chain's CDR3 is CASTKGAPNEQYF. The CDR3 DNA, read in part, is TGTGCCAGCACAAAGGGGGCGCCCAACGAG.